This is a list of T cell receptor beta chains from one sample in a study of T cell repertoires in cytomegalovirus infection. TCRdb fed the reads into MiXCR, producing one record per CDR3 protein. The sample lists some 240,000 distinct CDR3 sequences, about 15% occurring once. Sequenced sample: CD8+ T cells from PBMCs. These receptors came from a human donor in good health (CMV status not recorded). Some clones in this sample may be carry-over from other donors' samples. Both conserved end residues are part of each CDR3. The D gene is left open where the match is weak. Not all rows give a size; the values are once, few, many and, for expanded clones, a class.

size | length | J | D | V | DNA | CDR3
few | 14 | TRBJ1-3 | NA | TRBV7-9 | TGTGCCATTTTGCGGGCCGAAGAAGGAAACACCATATATTTT | CAILRAEEGNTIYF
many | 16 | TRBJ2-7 | TRBD1 | TRBV28 | TGTGCCAGCAGTATAACGACAGGGGACAGCTCCTACGAGCAGTACTTC | CASSITTGDSSYEQYF
NA | 15 | TRBJ2-1 | TRBD1 | TRBV5-1 | TGCGCCAGCAGCTTACCAGGGGGCAGGGACAATGAGCAGTTCTTC | CASSLPGGRDNEQFF
many | 15 | TRBJ2-3 | NA | TRBV6-5 | TGTGCCAGCAGTTACTCGAGCCGGGGCACAGATACGCAGTATTTT | CASSYSSRGTDTQYF
NA | 14 | TRBJ2-1 | TRBD1 | TRBV7-4 | TGTGCCAGCAGCTCCCCGAGGACAGGGGATGAGCAGTTCTTC | CASSSPRTGDEQFF
NA | 16 | TRBJ2-1 | TRBD1 | TRBV7-9 | TGTGCCAGCAGCGGATCGGACAGGGGGCAGAACAATGAGCAGTTCTTC | CASSGSDRGQNNEQFF
few | 14 | TRBJ1-2 | NA | TRBV15 | TGTGCCACCAGCCCAGTCGATGCTTTGGGAGGCTACACCTTC | CATSPVDALGGYTF
few | 16 | TRBJ2-7 | TRBD1 | TRBV5-1 | TGCGCCAGCAGTTTCACCTTCCAGGGGGCCCAGGGGGAGCAGTACTTC | CASSFTFQGAQGEQYF
many | 15 | TRBJ2-1 | NA | TRBV7-8 | TGTGCCAGCAGCGAGAAGAGGGGAAACAACAATGAGCAGTTCTTC | CASSEKRGNNNEQFF
many | 15 | TRBJ2-7 | NA | TRBV7-2 | TGTGCCAGCAGCTTAGTCGGCGGGGAAACCTACGAGCAGTACTTC | CASSLVGGETYEQYF
many | 16 | TRBJ1-5 | NA | TRBV7-2 | TGTGCCAGCAGCTTAGGAGTTGGAGGGTGGTTCCAGCCCCAGCATTTT | CASSLGVGGWFQPQHF